Listed below are T cell receptor beta chains from one sample, sequenced in a study of T cell responses to AZD1222 COVID-19 vaccine. Some clones are missing from TCRdb's copy, which holds only in-frame ones; the method was immunoSEQ multiplex PCR. The sample lists about 42,000 clones; over 70% were seen once. The sequencing here drew on peripheral blood, taken 28 days after the second AZD1222 dose. The source of these receptors is an adult who received the AZD1222 COVID-19 vaccine. The CDR3 runs from the conserved cysteine through the conserved F or W. Each record gives: clone size, V gene, J gene, D gene, CDR3 DNA, CDR3 protein. The D gene is left open where the match is weak. Only some rows state a clone size, as once, few, many or a class for expanded clones.

>once|TRBV7-3|TRBJ2-1|TRBD2
TGTGCCAGCAGCCAAGTCGGGGGGATGGCCTACAATGAGCAGTTCTTC
CASSQVGGMAYNEQFF
>-|TRBV6-5|TRBJ1-1|-
TGTGCCAGCAGGGCCCTTTTAGGTGAAGCTTTCTTT
CASRALLGEAFF
>-|TRBV28|TRBJ1-1|TRBD1
TGTGCCAGCACATCAGGGGACAGGGTTGTAGCTTTCTTT
CASTSGDRVVAFF
>-|TRBV7-9|TRBJ1-1|TRBD1
TGTGCCAGCAGACACAGGGGGGAGTCTGAAGCTTTCTTT
CASRHRGESEAFF
>-|TRBV7-2|TRBJ2-1|-
TGTGCCAGCAGCTTAGCGCCGGGGGTCCTTTCCCCGGCAGTGGAGCAGTTCTTC
CASSLAPGVLSPAVEQFF
>-|TRBV5-1|TRBJ2-1|-
TGCGCCAGCAGTACAATAGCGGAGGGGTCTCACAATGAGCAGTTCTTC
CASSTIAEGSHNEQFF
>-|TRBV12-3/TRBV12-4|TRBJ2-6|-
TGTGCCAGCACCCGCTCTGGGGCCAACGTCCTGACTTTC
CASTRSGANVLTF
>-|TRBV19|TRBJ1-1|-
TGTGCCAGTAGTCCCGAGTTCACTGAAGCTTTCTTT
CASSPEFTEAFF
>-|TRBV6-5|TRBJ2-1|-
TGTGCCAGCAGTCGCTCCGGACAGACGGACAATGAGCAGTTCTTC
CASSRSGQTDNEQFF
>-|TRBV29-1|TRBJ1-6|TRBD1
TGCAGCGTAGGAACAGGGGGCGTCTCACCCCTCCACTTT
CSVGTGGVSPLHF
>-|TRBV28|TRBJ1-1|-
TGTGCCAGCAGTTTGTCCCTCCCTGAAGCTTTCTTT
CASSLSLPEAFF
>-|TRBV19|TRBJ1-1|TRBD1
TGTGCCAGTAGCAAAGGGACAGGGGGGGATCGGACTGAAGCTTTCTTT
CASSKGTGGDRTEAFF
>few|TRBV9|TRBJ1-1|-
TGTGCCAGCAGCGTAGGAGCAGACGCCAGACCGAGGGCTTTCTTT
CASSVGADARPRAFF
>-|TRBV28|TRBJ2-7|-
TGTGCCAGCAGTGGGGGGGTTGACAGGCTTAATGGGATCTACGAGCAGTACTTC
CASSGGVDRLNGIYEQYF
>-|TRBV12-3/TRBV12-4|TRBJ1-1|-
TGTGCCAGCAGTTTAGAGTTGAACACTGAAGCTTTCTTT
CASSLELNTEAFF
>-|TRBV6-5|TRBJ1-2|-
TGTGCCAGCAGTCGCGGTTTTGATGGCTACACCTTC
CASSRGFDGYTF
>-|TRBV30|TRBJ2-1|-
TGTGCCTGGAAGGGCAGCTCCTACAATGAGCAGTTCTTC
CAWKGSSYNEQFF
>-|TRBV9|TRBJ1-2|TRBD1
TGTGCCAGCAGCGTAGGGACAGGGACTAACTATGGCTACACCTTC
CASSVGTGTNYGYTF
>few|TRBV10-2|TRBJ1-2|-
TGCGCCAGCAGTGCGACAGGCGACTACTATGGCTACACCTTC
CASSATGDYYGYTF
>once|TRBV7-2|TRBJ1-6|-
TGTGCCAGCAGCTTCCCTGAGTTGAACCCCGCTTCACCCCTCCACTTT
CASSFPELNPASPLHF
>-|TRBV18|TRBJ1-3|-
TGTGCCAGCTCACCCGTGTCTGGAAACACCATATATTTT
CASSPVSGNTIYF
>-|TRBV4-1|TRBJ1-2|-
TGCGCCAGCAGCCAAAACAGGGCCTCGGGAGGCTACACCTTC
CASSQNRASGGYTF
>-|TRBV7-9|TRBJ2-2|-
TGTGCCAGCAGCTCATTAGACGGGGAGCTGTTTTTT
CASSSLDGELFF
>-|TRBV7-2|TRBJ2-4|-
TGTGCCAGCAGCTTAGGGGACATCGGAAACATTCAGTACTTC
CASSLGDIGNIQYF
>-|TRBV5-4|TRBJ1-4|-
TGTGCCAGCACCCCTGCCCGGACCCAAAAACTGTTTTTT
CASTPARTQKLFF
>-|TRBV10-3|TRBJ2-2|-
TGTGCCATCTCTTCCAGGGCCGACACCGGGGAGCTGTTTTTT
CAISSRADTGELFF
>-|TRBV6-5|TRBJ2-7|-
TGTGCCAGCAGAGCTGCCTACGAGCAGTACTTC
CASRAAYEQYF
>-|TRBV5-1|TRBJ1-4|-
TGCGCCAGCAGCTTTTACGGGACGCCTAATGAAAAACTGTTTTTT
CASSFYGTPNEKLFF
>-|TRBV19|TRBJ1-5|-
TGTGCCAGTAGTATAGGTAGTCAGGGGCAGCCCCAGCATTTT
CASSIGSQGQPQHF
>few|TRBV28|TRBJ1-2|-
TGTGCCAGCTTTGACTTTCCAGGCTATGGCTACACCTTC
CASFDFPGYGYTF
>-|TRBV5-4|TRBJ2-5|TRBD2
TGTGCCAGCAGCTTGTCGGGACTAGCACAAGAGACCCAGTACTTC
CASSLSGLAQETQYF
>-|TRBV3-1/TRBV3-2|TRBJ2-7|-
TGTGCCAGCAGCCCGGGGACTGCGATCTACGAGCAGTACTTC
CASSPGTAIYEQYF
>few|TRBV28|TRBJ1-2|TRBD1
TGTGCCAGCAGTTTTAGGCAGGGGGCTGGCTACACCTTC
CASSFRQGAGYTF
>-|TRBV2|TRBJ1-1|-
TGTGCCAGCAATGGCATGGGGGGATACACTGAAGCTTTCTTT
CASNGMGGYTEAFF
>-|TRBV30|TRBJ1-6|-
TGTGCCTGGAGGCAGGGTTTGGATTCACCCCTCCACTTT
CAWRQGLDSPLHF
>-|TRBV6-5|TRBJ2-2|-
TGTGCCAGCAGCCGTAACACCGGGGAGCTGTTTTTT
CASSRNTGELFF